This T cell receptor (beta chain) derives from a study of blood T cell repertoires in COVID-19. Study details: PBMCs, B-cell-depleted T cells, or T cells were the source of the cDNA or gDNA that made up the material.

Residents of about two dozen US areas, aged about 18 to 89 years, made up the participants. Cohort allocation depended upon clinical history that participants reported. Germline V gene data show CDR1 as SGHTS and CDR2 as YDEGEE. The V and J ends lost 1 base and 7 bases respectively, with 14 bases between them. This CDR3 region has 14 residues. Authors' processing steps: Counts of nucleated cells, estimated from reference gene primer amplification, were obtained. Sequenced by immunoSEQ multiplex PCR; TCRdb stores in-frame clones only, minus some. V and J calls plus clone size are reproduced from that table; the DNA served to infer D and trimming. The repertoire has about 240,000 clones, approximately 88% of them found once; the top ten carry 2.6%.

The genes are TRBV5-8 and TRBJ1-2; D is unclear. The clonotype originates from a woman in her 30s with acute COVID-19. Material for sequencing was PBMCs or T cells enriched from blood (not recorded which). The CDR3 sequence: CASSLSQQSGGYTF. CDR3 DNA: TGTGCCAGCAGCTTGAGCCAGCAGTCGGGTGGCTACACCTTC.